The 19 T cell receptor beta chains below were found in one sample sequenced in a study of HIV-infected patients and healthy controls. The repertoire came from unfractionated whole blood and reflected all unsorted peripheral T cells. 450 to 600 ng RNA was reverse transcribed with alpha and beta constant-region primers. Separate chain-specific third strand synthesis with multiplexing indices produced the alpha and beta libraries. TCRdb re-called the 5' RACE reads through MiXCR, storing one row per CDR3 protein. The sample carries approximately 10,000 distinct CDR3 sequences, 8% recorded once. The specimen comprised blood, sampled before antiretroviral therapy. Receptors originate from an adult with HIV infection. The donor label of this sample is uncertain.

The sample holds many counts of this clonotype. The genes are TRBV6-1 and TRBJ2-5, with 12 bases matching TRBD1. The CDR3 spans 14 residues. Germline values: CDR1 MNHNS, CDR2 SASEGT. V dropped 4 bases and J dropped 5; count of bases not matched to a gene: 2. The CDR3 is CASSGDRGLETQYF. The CDR3 region has the DNA TGTGCCAGCAGTGGGGACAGGGGGCTTGAGACCCAGTACTTC.

This clonotype was counted at least ten times. The chain is built from TRBV11-2 and TRBJ2-5; 7 nucleotides line up with TRBD1. V shed 5 bases, J shed 2 bases, and the junction held 2 bases outside the gene matches. This CDR3 is built from 13 residues. Germline V gives CDR1 SGHAT, CDR2 FQNNGV. The CDR3 region is CASSMGQQETQYF. The CDR3 coding sequence is TGTGCCAGCAGCATGGGACAGCAAGAGACCCAGTACTTC.

This clonotype showed up many times. This chain's CDR3 is CASSLGQETQYF. The CDR3 DNA follows: TGTGCCAGCAGCTTAGGTCAAGAGACCCAGTACTTC. The J gene is TRBJ2-5, the V gene TRBV11-3; no definite D call. Germline loops: CDR1 SGHNT, CDR2 YENEEA. Trimming took 1 base from V and 2 from J, leaving 2 bases between them. The CDR3 spans 12 residues.

Ten or more counts support this clonotype. The rearrangement uses TRBV10-3 and TRBJ2-1; 8 bases map to TRBD2. The CDR3 consists of 12 residues. The junction had 7 bases not matched to a gene; V was cut back by 10 bases and J by 8 bases. The germline V gene encodes CDR1 ENHRY and CDR2 SYGVKD. CDR3 in amino acids: CANGLALDEQFF. In DNA, the CDR3 is TGTGCCAACGGACTAGCCCTCGATGAGCAGTTCTTC.

The DNA of the CDR3 is TGCGCCAGCAGCTCCGCCCCGACTAGCGGGCAAGAGACCCAGTACTTC. It specifies CASSSAPTSGQETQYF. The chain is built from TRBV5-1 and TRBJ2-5; 10 nucleotides match TRBD2. CDR3 size: 16 residues. Germline CDR1 is SGHRS and CDR2 is YFSETQ. The ends lost 3 bases at V and 2 bases at J; junction bases unmatched: 7.

This clonotype was detected ten times or more. V gene TRBV7-9 combines with J gene TRBJ2-1, with D possibly TRBD1 on 6 matching bases. V was clipped by 2 bases and J by 9 bases, with 11 bases between them. This CDR3 is 13 amino acids long. Germline V lookup: CDR1 SEHNR, CDR2 FQNEAQ (reference sequence). The CDR3 nucleotides are TGTGCCAGCAGCTTACTCGGACAGAGTGAGCAGTTCTTC. Residues: CASSLLGQSEQFF.

This clonotype occurred a few times. The J gene is TRBJ1-5, the V gene TRBV9; maybe TRBD1 (6 bases). The CDR3 runs to 15 residues. Trimming took 7 bases from V and 5 from J, leaving 19 bases between them. CDR1 SGDLS and CDR2 YYNGEE come from the germline V gene. For the CDR3, the DNA is TGTGCCAGCTCCGGGGGGGGGCTGGCTCATCAGCCCCAGCATTTT. Translation: CASSGGGLAHQPQHF.

This clonotype was counted ten times or more. The V gene is TRBV20-1, the J gene TRBJ2-1, with 12 bases aligning to TRBD2. The V gene end was trimmed by 3 bases and the J gene end by 5 bases; junction bases not matched to a gene: 8. This CDR3 is 16 amino acids long. In germline, CDR1 is DFQATT, CDR2 SNEGSKA (reference sequence). DNA of the CDR3: TGCAGTGCTAGCGCGCTAGCGGGGGGGTACAACAATGAGCAGTTCTTC. It codes for CSASALAGGYNNEQFF.

This clonotype was observed a handful of times. The genes are TRBV12-3 or TRBV12-4 and TRBJ1-2; 8 bases match TRBD1. The length of the CDR3 is 15 residues. V trimming: 4 bases; J trimming: 2 bases; junction bases outside the gene matches: 6. The DNA of the CDR3 is TGTGCCAGCAGTTCCCGGACAGGGAACAACTATGGCTACACCTTC. Translation gives CASSSRTGNNYGYTF.

This clonotype turned up a few times. The chain carries TRBV7-2 and TRBJ2-7; D not resolved. Between the trimmed V and J ends, which lost 0 bases and 4 bases, there was a span of 7 bases. CDR3 length: 13 amino acids. CDR1 SGHTA and CDR2 FQGNSA come from the germline V gene. DNA of the CDR3: TGTGCCAGCAGCTTAGCAGACCGTTACGAGCAGTACTTC. Amino acids: CASSLADRYEQYF.

The CDR3 sequence is CASSPDRGNQPQHF. DNA for the CDR3: TGTGCCAGCAGCCCGGATAGGGGCAATCAGCCCCAGCATTTT. The V call is TRBV5-4, the J call TRBJ1-5; D unresolved. This CDR3 is built from 14 residues. The V gene lost 4 bases and the J gene lost 2 bases, with 10 bases spanning the gap. Germline V gene lookup returns CDR1 SGHNT and CDR2 YYREEE (reference sequence). Drawing the rest from reference TRBV5-4 and TRBJ1-5, the complete variable domain is ETGVTQSPTHLIKTRGQQVTLRCSSQSGHNTVSWYQQALGQGPQFIFQYYREEENGRGNFPPRFSGLQFPNYSSELNVNALELDDSALYLCASSPDRGNQPQHFGDGTRLSIL.

In its sample, this clonotype was seen a few times. This sequence joins TRBV28 and TRBJ2-3; TRBD1 matches at 8 bases. The germline CDR1 and CDR2 sequences are MDHEN and SYDVKM. CDR3 length: 15 residues. The V segment lost 3 bases and the J segment 5 bases; nucleotides outside the gene matches: 7. The CDR3 reads CASSFSGGGLDTQYF. CDR3 DNA sequence: TGTGCCAGCAGTTTTTCAGGGGGCGGGCTAGATACGCAGTATTTT. The full variable domain, in which reference TRBV28 and TRBJ2-3 provide the parts outside the CDR3, is DVKVTQSSRYLVKRTGEKVFLECVQDMDHENMFWYRQDPGLGLRLIYFSYDVKMKEKGDIPEGYSVSREKKERFSLILESASTNQTSMYLCASSFSGGGLDTQYFGPGTRLTVL.

This clonotype is categorized as medium-sized (0.01 to 0.1%). The chain uses TRBV7-8 and TRBJ2-1, with 7 bases identical to TRBD2. J lost 6 bases, V lost 1 base, and 6 bases had no gene match. This CDR3 has 15 residues. Germline V gene lookup returns CDR1 SGHVS and CDR2 FQNEAQ. The CDR3 is CASSLETSPLNEQFF. The CDR3 nucleotides are TGTGCCAGCAGCTTAGAGACTAGCCCTCTCAATGAGCAGTTCTTC.

This clonotype was picked up many times. J is TRBJ2-3 and V is TRBV27; TRBD2 aligns across 7 bases. The junction had 12 bases not matched to a gene; V was cut back by 7 bases and J by 2 bases. This CDR3 region has 16 residues. Germline V gene data show CDR1 as MNHEY and CDR2 as SMNVEV (reference sequence). The CDR3 nucleotides are TGTGCCAGCATGCGCCGGGGACTATTGTACACAGATACGCAGTATTTT. It specifies CASMRRGLLYTDTQYF.

In this sample, this clonotype turned up many times. The chain employs TRBV20-1 and TRBJ2-2, with a tentative D call TRBD2 (5 bases). The CDR3 consists of 14 residues. V was cut by 1 base and J by 3 bases, with 9 bases left in between. Per the germline V gene, CDR1 is DFQATT and CDR2 is SNEGSKA (reference sequence). This CDR3 is CSARAGLDTGELFF. The CDR3 region has the DNA TGCAGTGCTAGAGCCGGACTTGACACCGGGGAGCTGTTTTTT.

As for this clonotype: A read error is possible here, since a much larger clone lies one base away. This chain links TRBV5-5 with TRBJ1-1; 9 positions agree with TRBD1. CDR1 and CDR2 from the germline V gene are SGHKS and YYEKEE (reference sequence). This CDR3 has 15 amino acids. Written as DNA, the CDR3 is TGTGCCAGCAGCTTGGCGGGACAGGGACCCACTGAAGTTTTCTTT. It encodes CASSLAGQGPTEVFF.

This clonotype was counted many times. The chain links TRBV7-8 to TRBJ2-7; TRBD1 agrees at 9 bases. The CDR3 has 14 amino acids. J gave up 4 bases and V 11 bases, and 12 bases lay outside the gene matches. In germline, CDR1 is SGHVS, CDR2 FQNEAQ. CDR3 residues: CAGGTGTGPYEQYF. Written as DNA, the CDR3 is TGTGCCGGGGGAACCGGGACAGGGCCATACGAGCAGTACTTC.

There are many counts of this clonotype. J is TRBJ2-7 and V is TRBV28, with 11 bases matching TRBD2. The CDR3 spans 13 residues. J was trimmed by 5 bases and V by 8 bases; bases with no gene match: 5. The germline V gene has CDR1 MDHEN and CDR2 SYDVKM. In DNA form, the CDR3 reads TGTGCCAGCCAACTAGCGGGAGTAGACGAGCAGTACTTC. As protein: CASQLAGVDEQYF. The full variable domain, rest sourced from reference TRBV28 and TRBJ2-7, is DVKVTQSSRYLVKRTGEKVFLECVQDMDHENMFWYRQDPGLGLRLIYFSYDVKMKEKGDIPEGYSVSREKKERFSLILESASTNQTSMYLCASQLAGVDEQYFGPGTRLTVT.

This clonotype was counted at least ten times. The CDR3 sequence: CASSRWDRGKGNEQFF. The CDR3, as DNA: TGTGCCAGCAGCCGATGGGACAGGGGAAAAGGGAATGAGCAGTTCTTC. The J gene is TRBJ2-1, the V gene TRBV5-6; the match to TRBD1 covers 10 bases. This CDR3 is built from 16 residues. The V segment lost 4 bases and the J segment 7 bases; nucleotides outside the gene matches: 11. The germline gives CDR1 SGHDT, CDR2 YYEEEE. The full variable domain, completed using reference TRBV5-6 and TRBJ2-1, is DAGVTQSPTHLIKTRGQQVTLRCSPKSGHDTVSWYQQALGQGPQFIFQYYEEEERQRGNFPDRFSGHQFPNYSSELNVNALLLGDSALYLCASSRWDRGKGNEQFFGPGTRLTVL.